The present TCR beta chain was sequenced within a study of blood T cell repertoires in COVID-19. Overall study: Sites across the United States, Italy and Spain contributed samples from acute and convalescent COVID-19.

In the original analysis: Cell counts per sample came from amplifying reference gene primers. Method: immunoSEQ multiplex PCR; TCRdb's copy keeps in-frame clones and lacks some. V and J calls and clone size are copied from that table; D and trimming were computed from the DNA. The sample records about 370,000 clones, 75% to 90% being singletons. Participant age was roughly 18 to 95 years, and participants resided in about 25 US areas. CDR3 length: 13 residues. CDR1 and CDR2 from the germline V gene are SGHNT and YYREEE (reference sequence). V shed 6 bases, J shed 5 bases, and the junction held 6 bases outside the gene matches.

This clonotype originated in a man younger than 30 who had recovered from COVID-19. The sample consisted of PBMCs or T cells enriched from blood (not recorded which). The chain is built from TRBV5-4 and TRBJ1-1; 8 bases are shared with TRBD1. CDR3 protein: CASTETGGTEAFF. In DNA, the CDR3 is TGTGCCAGCACCGAAACAGGGGGTACTGAAGCTTTCTTT.